This T cell receptor (beta chain) derives from a study of T cell responses to AZD1222 COVID-19 vaccine. Study details: Pooling was applied to second doses at about 4 or about 12 weeks.

This CDR3 is 15 amino acids long. V gave up 1 base and J gave up 4 bases, with 13 bases separating them. Germline V CDR1 and CDR2: PRHDT, FYEKMQ (reference sequence). Generated by immunoSEQ multiplex PCR, the TCRdb table keeps only in-frame clones and is missing some. Altogether approximately 200,000 clones are present, 90% to 95% being singletons, with the ten largest covering 9.2%. Whole-study results and caveats: Clonal diversity was possibly underestimated, and the donors were mostly white British, with more females. The number of AZD1222 recipients seropositive at baseline was only 5 to 7.

Of note for this clone: The target antigen is unknown.

Sequencing was performed on peripheral blood, taken on day 0 of AZD1222 vaccination. This clonotype was obtained from an adult in good health. The chain couples TRBV13 to TRBJ1-1, with a tentative D call TRBD1 (5 bases). The CDR3 nucleotides read TGTGCCAGCAGCTTAGAGGCGGGGGTGAGCACTGAAGCTTTCTTT. Its protein is CASSLEAGVSTEAFF.